The present T cell receptor (beta chain) was sequenced within a study of T cells in Graves' hyperthyroidism and ophthalmopathy. CDR3 length: 15 amino acids. Germline CDR1 and CDR2: SGHVS and FQNEAQ. V shed 3 bases and J shed 3 bases, with 12 bases lying between them. Reasons for excluding patients were uncontrolled infection, other autoimmune disease, pregnancy or lactation. There were TCR beta CDR3 regions amplified from RNA transcripts. The HTBI primer set was used in a first-round RT-PCR of the TCR CDR3. MiXCR was run by TCRdb on the multiplex PCR reads, yielding one entry per CDR3 protein. Of a few hundred thousand distinct CDR3 sequences detected, about 45% appear once; the ten largest clones hold 7.5% to 8.5%. Study results and limitations: Blood shared most expanded thyroid clonotypes above 0.001.

This clonotype was counted at least ten times. Its antigen is unknown. The V call is TRBV7-8, the J call TRBJ1-3, with D tentatively TRBD1 (5 bases). The receptor was isolated from a woman between 18 and 30 years old with Graves' hyperthyroidism. What was sequenced was peripheral blood or thyroid tissue (not recorded which). This chain's CDR3 is CASSLRGFSGNTIYF. The CDR3 nucleotides read TGTGCCAGCAGCTTGAGGGGATTTAGTGGAAACACCATATATTTT.